The subject of this entry is one T cell receptor beta chain. The sample holds many counts of this clonotype. No antigen is known for it. There are no base qualities to consult, and no much larger clone falls within one base. The data belong to a study of human T cells and chemical hapten exposure (dated by TCRdb to about 2021). Study-wide context: For sensitization, 2% DPC in acetone was applied to an approximately 2 cm by approximately 2 cm area of upper inner arm skin. Throughout the study period of around 24 weeks, patients also received therapeutic DPC doses to the scalp every week. Patch testing was done on the upper back using Finn chambers containing 0.01% DPC, and results were scored after 6 days according to International Contact Dermatitis Research Group standards. Blood samples were taken from patients before sensitization (week 0) and at 2, 6 and about 24 weeks after DPC sensitization. Peripheral blood TCR repertoire changes were tracked in vivo in alopecia patients during primary and secondary sensitization to the hapten diphenylcyclopropenone (DPC). The libraries were sequenced as a pool, and the TCR yield per sample differed mostly because of small variations in library volumes within the pool. About 30 alopecia patients provided blood for TCR sequencing at one to four time points (pre-sensitization, 2, 6 and 24 weeks). Most of the patients in the cohort were female, and the cohort covered alopecia areata with under or over 50% scalp involvement, alopecia totalis and alopecia universalis. Results and caveats for the whole study, not just this receptor: Significantly more large CDR3 similarity clusters were formed by expanded TCRs than by pre-sensitization or healthy control sets, consistent with antigen-driven responses. After repeated subsampling, changes were observed in the strength of the expansion versus patch-test correlation and in the threshold at which the correlation became significant. Because all patients had alopecia, a presumed autoimmune disease, the immune response of the patients might differ from that of healthy individuals. Patch test score was positively correlated with the number of PT1 expanded TCRs, with significance at thresholds 8, 16 and 32 but not at 4. No change with DPC sensitization was found in the number of TCRs above 1 in 1000 frequency, and no evidence of global repertoire structure alterations was found.

The time point tag for this specimen amounts to: pre-sensitization, week 0. The treatment or condition tag for this specimen amounts to: therapeutic diphenylcyclopropenone sensitization with weekly scalp DPC. At every patch-test visit, the blood draw took place before the patch test was put on. Eligible patients were aged 18 to 70, diagnosed with alopecia, deemed suitable for DPC therapy, and excluded if pregnant. Total RNA was isolated from unfractionated whole blood collected in Tempus Blood RNA tubes. Library construction relied on RACE. The instrument given in TCRdb is NextSeq 500. During library preparation, unique molecular identifiers were attached to individual cDNA molecules so that TCRs could be counted quantitatively and reproducibly. From each blood RNA sample, both TCR alpha and TCR beta chains were sequenced. The source study handled its data this way. A median of about 87,000 TCRs per sample was observed, with a range of about 23,224 to 750,000. V, J and CDR3 annotation of the TCR reads was carried out using the Decombinator software suite. To make PS versus PT1 abundance plots, every sample was subsampled to the same number of TCRs (28,000). TCRs were defined as expanded if absent before sensitization and observed at least eight times at the 2-week time point. TCRdb redid the processing of the public reads, applying fastp at Q25 and MiXCR, and retained in-frame beta chains. Rows are combined by CDR3 protein, so each entry shows the most common genes and DNA. The V and J calls here are based on TCRdb, not the publication. In all, the sample holds some 330,000 distinct CDR3 sequences, and around 5.5% of those were seen once. Of the sample, about 8.7% falls within the top ten clones.

Spanning cysteine to phenylalanine, the CDR3 consists of 16 amino acids. CDR3 DNA only is kept here, 48 bases in frame from base 1. V is reduced by 1 base and J by 2 bases, leaving a spacing of 11 bases between them. This TCR derives from a woman under 30 with alopecia areata. Some clones in this sample may be carry-over from other donors' samples. The V and J genes are TRBV12-3 or TRBV12-4 and TRBJ1-4, with the D gene too uncertain to name. The source was whole blood, collected in connection with sensitization to the hapten diphenylcyclopropenone (DPC). Here is the DNA: TGTGCCAGCAGTTTAGTCCCACACCCGACTAATGAAAAACTGTTTTTT. This sequence encodes CASSLVPHPTNEKLFF.